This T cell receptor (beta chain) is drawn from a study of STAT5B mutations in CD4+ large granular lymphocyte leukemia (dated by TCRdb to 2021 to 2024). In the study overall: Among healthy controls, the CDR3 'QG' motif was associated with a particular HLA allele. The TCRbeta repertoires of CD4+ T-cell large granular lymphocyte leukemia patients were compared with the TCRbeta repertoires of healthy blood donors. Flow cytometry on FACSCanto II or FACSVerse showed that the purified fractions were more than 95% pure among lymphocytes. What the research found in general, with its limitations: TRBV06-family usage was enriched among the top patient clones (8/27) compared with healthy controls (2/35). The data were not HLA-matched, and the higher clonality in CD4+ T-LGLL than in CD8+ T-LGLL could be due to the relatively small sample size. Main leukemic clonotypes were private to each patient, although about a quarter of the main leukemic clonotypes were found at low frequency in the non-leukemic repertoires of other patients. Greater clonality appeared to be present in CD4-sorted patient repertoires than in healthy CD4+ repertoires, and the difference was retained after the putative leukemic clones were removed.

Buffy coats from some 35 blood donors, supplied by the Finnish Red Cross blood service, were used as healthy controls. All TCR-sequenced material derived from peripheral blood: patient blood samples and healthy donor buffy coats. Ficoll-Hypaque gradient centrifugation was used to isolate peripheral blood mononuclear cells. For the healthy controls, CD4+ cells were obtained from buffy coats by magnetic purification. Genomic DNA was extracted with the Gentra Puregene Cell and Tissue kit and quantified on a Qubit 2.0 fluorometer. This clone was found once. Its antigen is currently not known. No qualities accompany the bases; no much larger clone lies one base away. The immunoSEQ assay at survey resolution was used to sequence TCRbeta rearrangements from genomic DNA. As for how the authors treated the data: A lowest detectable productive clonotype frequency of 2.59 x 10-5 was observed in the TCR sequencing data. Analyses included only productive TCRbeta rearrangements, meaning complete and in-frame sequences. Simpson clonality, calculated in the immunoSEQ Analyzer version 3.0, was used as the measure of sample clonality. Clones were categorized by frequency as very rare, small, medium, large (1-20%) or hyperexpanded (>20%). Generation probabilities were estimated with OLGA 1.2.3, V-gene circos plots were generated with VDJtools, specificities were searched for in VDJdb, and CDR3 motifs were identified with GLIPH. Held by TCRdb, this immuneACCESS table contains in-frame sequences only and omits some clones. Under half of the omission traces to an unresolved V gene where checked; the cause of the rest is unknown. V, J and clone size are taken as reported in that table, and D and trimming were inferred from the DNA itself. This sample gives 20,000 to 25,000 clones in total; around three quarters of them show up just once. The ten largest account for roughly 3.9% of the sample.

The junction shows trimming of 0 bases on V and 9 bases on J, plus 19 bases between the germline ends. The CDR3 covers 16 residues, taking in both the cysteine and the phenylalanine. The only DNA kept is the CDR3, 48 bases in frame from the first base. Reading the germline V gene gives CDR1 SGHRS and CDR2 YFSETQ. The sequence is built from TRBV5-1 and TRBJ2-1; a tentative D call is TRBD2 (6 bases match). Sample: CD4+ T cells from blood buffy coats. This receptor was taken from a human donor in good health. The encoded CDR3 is CASSLGSSGGIGEQFF. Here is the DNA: TGCGCCAGCAGCTTGGGATCTAGTGGGGGGATTGGTGAGCAGTTCTTC.